These T cell receptor beta chains were read from a single sample in a study of T cell responses to AZD1222 COVID-19 vaccine. The data were produced by immunoSEQ multiplex PCR, yet TCRdb's version contains in-frame clones alone and is incomplete. This sample carries 150,000 or so clones, approximately 90% of them seen once, and the ten largest clones take around 1%. The input for sequencing was peripheral blood, taken 28 days after the second AZD1222 dose. Source of these receptors: an adult who received the AZD1222 COVID-19 vaccine. Each CDR3 is given with its conserved first and last residue. Fields, in order: V gene, D gene, clone size, J gene, CDR3 DNA, CDR3 protein. D genes are given only for firm matches. The size of a clone is reported for some rows only, either as once, few or many, or as a class for expanded clones.

v_gene: TRBV4-2
d_gene: TRBD1
abundance: .
j_gene: TRBJ1-1
CDR3nt: TGTGCCAGCAGCCCGCAGGGGGCTGGGTACACTGAAGCTTTCTTT
CDR3aa: CASSPQGAGYTEAFF

v_gene: TRBV14
d_gene: .
abundance: .
j_gene: TRBJ1-3
CDR3nt: TGTGCCAGCAGCCAAGAACGGGGGGGCGATTGGAACACCATATATTTT
CDR3aa: CASSQERGGDWNTIYF

v_gene: TRBV5-4
d_gene: TRBD2
abundance: .
j_gene: TRBJ2-5
CDR3nt: TGTGCCAGCAGCTTGCAACTAGCGGGGGGGGCAGAGACCCAGTACTTC
CDR3aa: CASSLQLAGGAETQYF

v_gene: TRBV7-9
d_gene: .
abundance: .
j_gene: TRBJ1-1
CDR3nt: TGTGCCAGCAGCCCCCGACTCGAGAACACTGAAGCTTTCTTT
CDR3aa: CASSPRLENTEAFF

v_gene: TRBV5-1
d_gene: TRBD2
abundance: .
j_gene: TRBJ2-7
CDR3nt: TGCGCCAGCAGCTTGGCAAAGCTAGCGGGGTACGAGCAGTACTTC
CDR3aa: CASSLAKLAGYEQYF

v_gene: TRBV3-1/TRBV3-2
d_gene: .
abundance: .
j_gene: TRBJ1-1
CDR3nt: TGTGCCAGCAGCCAAGTTGCTGATGAAGCTTTCTTT
CDR3aa: CASSQVADEAFF

v_gene: TRBV4-2
d_gene: .
abundance: .
j_gene: TRBJ1-6
CDR3nt: TGTGCCAGCAGCCAAGGTCCGGGGGTAGGTTCACCCCTCCACTTT
CDR3aa: CASSQGPGVGSPLHF

v_gene: TRBV7-2
d_gene: .
abundance: .
j_gene: TRBJ1-2
CDR3nt: TGTGCCAGCAGCTTAGTAAACTATGGCTACACCTTC
CDR3aa: CASSLVNYGYTF

v_gene: TRBV6-5
d_gene: .
abundance: .
j_gene: TRBJ1-4
CDR3nt: TGTGCCAGCAGTTACGGGGGGGCTCAAGAAAAACTGTTTTTT
CDR3aa: CASSYGGAQEKLFF

v_gene: TRBV6-5
d_gene: .
abundance: .
j_gene: TRBJ2-7
CDR3nt: TGTGCCAGCAGTCGACGTGTGGGGAACTCTTACGAGCAGTACTTC
CDR3aa: CASSRRVGNSYEQYF

v_gene: TRBV6-5
d_gene: .
abundance: once
j_gene: TRBJ2-3
CDR3nt: TGTGCCTCCCATGGGGGTTGGAATACGCAGTATTTT
CDR3aa: CASHGGWNTQYF

v_gene: TRBV5-6
d_gene: .
abundance: .
j_gene: TRBJ1-4
CDR3nt: TGTGCCAGCAACCGCCGGGGGGCTTATAATGAAAAACTGTTTTTT
CDR3aa: CASNRRGAYNEKLFF

v_gene: TRBV7-6
d_gene: TRBD1
abundance: .
j_gene: TRBJ1-5
CDR3nt: TGTGCCAGCAGCTCCGGGACAGGGAACCAGCCCCAGCATTTT
CDR3aa: CASSSGTGNQPQHF

v_gene: TRBV7-9
d_gene: .
abundance: .
j_gene: TRBJ1-4
CDR3nt: TGTGCCAGCAGCTTAGATCCGGACGCCAGGAATGAAAAACTGTTTTTT
CDR3aa: CASSLDPDARNEKLFF

v_gene: TRBV5-4
d_gene: TRBD2
abundance: .
j_gene: TRBJ2-1
CDR3nt: TGTGCCAGCAGCCGGGGGGGCGGGAGCGCCTACAATGAGCAGTTCTTC
CDR3aa: CASSRGGGSAYNEQFF

v_gene: TRBV6-1
d_gene: TRBD1
abundance: .
j_gene: TRBJ1-5
CDR3nt: TGTGCCAGCAGTGAAGGGGGGACAGGGAGGCAGCCCCAGCATTTT
CDR3aa: CASSEGGTGRQPQHF

v_gene: TRBV5-6
d_gene: .
abundance: .
j_gene: TRBJ1-2
CDR3nt: TGTGCCAGCAGCTTGGGAGGCCCTCTCAGGGAGAGCTATGGCTACACCTTC
CDR3aa: CASSLGGPLRESYGYTF

v_gene: TRBV7-8
d_gene: TRBD2
abundance: .
j_gene: TRBJ2-1
CDR3nt: TGTGCCAGCAGCTTAACACCGGGACTAACGAATGAGCAGTTCTTC
CDR3aa: CASSLTPGLTNEQFF

v_gene: TRBV2
d_gene: .
abundance: .
j_gene: TRBJ1-6
CDR3nt: TGTGCCAGCAGTGAAGCCCCGGGAGGTTCACCCCTCCACTTT
CDR3aa: CASSEAPGGSPLHF

v_gene: TRBV7-6
d_gene: .
abundance: .
j_gene: TRBJ2-1
CDR3nt: TGTGCCAGCAGCCCCCTGAGCAGGGGGGTCTACAATGAGCAGTTCTTC
CDR3aa: CASSPLSRGVYNEQFF

v_gene: TRBV6-5
d_gene: .
abundance: few
j_gene: TRBJ1-1
CDR3nt: TGTGCCGAAAGGGGCAACACTGAAGCTTTCTTT
CDR3aa: CAERGNTEAFF

v_gene: TRBV29-1
d_gene: TRBD1
abundance: .
j_gene: TRBJ2-2
CDR3nt: TGCAGCGGAGGGACAGGGAACACCGGGGAGCTGTTTTTT
CDR3aa: CSGGTGNTGELFF

v_gene: TRBV25-1
d_gene: .
abundance: .
j_gene: TRBJ1-4
CDR3nt: TGTGCCAGCAGTGATCCGACTGGAAAACTGTTTTTT
CDR3aa: CASSDPTGKLFF

v_gene: TRBV6-5
d_gene: .
abundance: .
j_gene: TRBJ1-5
CDR3nt: TGTGCCAGCAAACGGACACTGGATCAGCCCCAGCATTTT
CDR3aa: CASKRTLDQPQHF

v_gene: TRBV19
d_gene: .
abundance: .
j_gene: TRBJ1-5
CDR3nt: TGTGCCAGTACTCTACAGGGAGGACGCAATCAGCCCCAGCATTTT
CDR3aa: CASTLQGGRNQPQHF

v_gene: TRBV5-1
d_gene: .
abundance: .
j_gene: TRBJ2-7
CDR3nt: TGCGCCAGCAGCTTGGACGGGAGATATGGCGAGCAGTACTTC
CDR3aa: CASSLDGRYGEQYF

v_gene: TRBV6-1
d_gene: .
abundance: .
j_gene: TRBJ2-3
CDR3nt: TGTGCCAGCAGTGAAGGGACACAACCAGATACGCAGTATTTT
CDR3aa: CASSEGTQPDTQYF